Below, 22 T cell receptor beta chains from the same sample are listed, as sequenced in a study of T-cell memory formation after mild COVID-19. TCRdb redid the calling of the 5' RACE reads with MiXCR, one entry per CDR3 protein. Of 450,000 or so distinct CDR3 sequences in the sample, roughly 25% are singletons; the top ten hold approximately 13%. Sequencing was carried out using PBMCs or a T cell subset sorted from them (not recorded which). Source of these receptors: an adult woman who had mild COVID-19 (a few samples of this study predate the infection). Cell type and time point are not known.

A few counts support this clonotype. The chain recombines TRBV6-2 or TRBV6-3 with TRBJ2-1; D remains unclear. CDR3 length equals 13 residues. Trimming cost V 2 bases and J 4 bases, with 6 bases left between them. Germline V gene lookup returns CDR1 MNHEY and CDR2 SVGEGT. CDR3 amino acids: CASSYSLYNEQFF. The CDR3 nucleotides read TGTGCCAGCAGTTACAGTCTATACAATGAGCAGTTCTTC.

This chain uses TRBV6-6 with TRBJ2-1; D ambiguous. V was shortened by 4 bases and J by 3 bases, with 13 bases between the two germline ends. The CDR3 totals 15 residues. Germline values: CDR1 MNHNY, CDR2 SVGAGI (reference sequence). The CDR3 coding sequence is TGTGCCAGCAGTTTGGGTGGACCTGTCTACAATGAGCAGTTCTTC. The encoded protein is CASSLGGPVYNEQFF.

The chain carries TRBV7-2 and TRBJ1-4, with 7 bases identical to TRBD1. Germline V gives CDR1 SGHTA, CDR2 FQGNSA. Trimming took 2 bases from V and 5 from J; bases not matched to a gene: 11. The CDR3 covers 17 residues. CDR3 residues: CASSLPSGGWWNEKLFF. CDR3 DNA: TGTGCCAGCAGCTTACCGTCAGGGGGATGGTGGAATGAAAAACTGTTTTTT.

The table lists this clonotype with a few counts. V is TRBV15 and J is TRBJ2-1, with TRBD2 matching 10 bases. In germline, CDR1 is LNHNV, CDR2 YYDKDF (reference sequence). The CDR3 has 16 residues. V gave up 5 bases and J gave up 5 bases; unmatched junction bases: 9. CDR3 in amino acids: CATSVQLAGSHNEQFF. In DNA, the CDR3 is TGTGCCACCAGCGTCCAACTAGCGGGGTCCCACAATGAGCAGTTCTTC.

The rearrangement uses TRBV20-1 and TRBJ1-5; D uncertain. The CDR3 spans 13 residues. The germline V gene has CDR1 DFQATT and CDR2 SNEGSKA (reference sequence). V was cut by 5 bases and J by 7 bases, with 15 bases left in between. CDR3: CSAGDGLGQPQHF. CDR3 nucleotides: TGCAGTGCTGGGGATGGATTGGGACAGCCCCAGCATTTT.

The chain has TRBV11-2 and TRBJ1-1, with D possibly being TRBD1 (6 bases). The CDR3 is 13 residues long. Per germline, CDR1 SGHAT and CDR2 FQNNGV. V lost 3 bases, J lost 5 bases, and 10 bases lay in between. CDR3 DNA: TGTGCCAGCAGCTTTGGACAGCGGACTGAAGCTTTCTTT. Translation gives CASSFGQRTEAFF.

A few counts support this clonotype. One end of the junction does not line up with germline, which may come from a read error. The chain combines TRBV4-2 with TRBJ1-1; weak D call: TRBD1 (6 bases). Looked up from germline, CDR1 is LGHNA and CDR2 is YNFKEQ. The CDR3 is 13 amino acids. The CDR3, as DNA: TGTGCCAGCAGCCAAGATTTCAGGGGTCCCGCGACTTTC. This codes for CASSQDFRGPATF.

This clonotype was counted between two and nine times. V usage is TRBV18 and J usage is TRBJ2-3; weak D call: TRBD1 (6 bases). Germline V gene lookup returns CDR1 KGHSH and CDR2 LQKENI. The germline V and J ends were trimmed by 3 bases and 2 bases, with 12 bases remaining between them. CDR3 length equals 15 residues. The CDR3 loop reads CASSPVGANTDTQYF. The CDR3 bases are TGTGCCAGCTCACCGGTGGGGGCTAACACAGATACGCAGTATTTT.

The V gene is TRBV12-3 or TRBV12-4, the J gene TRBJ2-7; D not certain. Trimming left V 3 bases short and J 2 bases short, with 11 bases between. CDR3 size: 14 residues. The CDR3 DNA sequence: TGTGCCAGCAGTTTTAGTCAGAAGACCTACGAGCAGTACTTC. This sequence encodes CASSFSQKTYEQYF.

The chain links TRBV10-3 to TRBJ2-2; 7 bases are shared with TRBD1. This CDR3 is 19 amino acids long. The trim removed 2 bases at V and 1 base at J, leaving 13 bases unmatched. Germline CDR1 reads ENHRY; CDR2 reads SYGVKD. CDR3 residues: CAISERTGPMAGNTGELFF. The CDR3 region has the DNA TGTGCCATCAGTGAGAGGACAGGACCCATGGCGGGGAACACCGGGGAGCTGTTTTTT.

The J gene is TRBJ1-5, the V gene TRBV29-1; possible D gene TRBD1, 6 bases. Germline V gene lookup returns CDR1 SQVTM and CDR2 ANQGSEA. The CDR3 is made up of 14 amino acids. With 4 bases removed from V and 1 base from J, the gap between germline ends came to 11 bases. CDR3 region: CSVAQGLSNQPQHF. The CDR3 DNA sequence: TGCAGCGTTGCCCAGGGGCTGAGCAATCAGCCCCAGCATTTT.

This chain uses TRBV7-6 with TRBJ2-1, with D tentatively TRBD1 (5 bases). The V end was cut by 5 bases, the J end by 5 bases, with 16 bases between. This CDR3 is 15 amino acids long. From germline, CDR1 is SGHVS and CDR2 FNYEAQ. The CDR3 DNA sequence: TGTGCCAGCAGCGACGACAGTGCGAGGCACAATGAGCAGTTCTTC. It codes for CASSDDSARHNEQFF.

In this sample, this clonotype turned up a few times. This chain's CDR3 is CSGSGTYNEQFF. Written as DNA, the CDR3 is TGCAGTGGTTCCGGGACCTACAATGAGCAGTTCTTC. The genes are TRBV20-1 and TRBJ2-1, with a weak D call TRBD2 (5 bases). Trimming removed 7 bases at V and 2 bases at J, with 9 bases between. The germline V gene encodes CDR1 DFQATT and CDR2 SNEGSKA (reference sequence). The CDR3 runs to 12 residues.

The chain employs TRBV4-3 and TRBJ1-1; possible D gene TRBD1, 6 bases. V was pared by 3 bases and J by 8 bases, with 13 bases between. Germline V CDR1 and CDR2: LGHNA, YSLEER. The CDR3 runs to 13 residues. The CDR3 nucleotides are TGCGCCAGCAGCCACCCCTTGACAGGAGAAGCTTTCTTT. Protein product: CASSHPLTGEAFF.

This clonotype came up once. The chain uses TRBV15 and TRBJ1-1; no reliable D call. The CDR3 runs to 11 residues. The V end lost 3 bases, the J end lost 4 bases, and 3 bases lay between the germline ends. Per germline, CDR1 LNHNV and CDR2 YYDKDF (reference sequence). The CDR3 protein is CATSRTTEAFF. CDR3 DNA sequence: TGTGCCACCAGCAGGACCACTGAAGCTTTCTTT.

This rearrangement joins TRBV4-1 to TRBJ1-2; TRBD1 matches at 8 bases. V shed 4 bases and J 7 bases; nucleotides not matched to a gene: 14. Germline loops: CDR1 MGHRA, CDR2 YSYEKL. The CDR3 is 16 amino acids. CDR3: CASSPSPGQERSGYTF. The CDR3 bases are TGCGCCAGCAGCCCGAGCCCGGGACAGGAAAGATCTGGCTACACCTTC.

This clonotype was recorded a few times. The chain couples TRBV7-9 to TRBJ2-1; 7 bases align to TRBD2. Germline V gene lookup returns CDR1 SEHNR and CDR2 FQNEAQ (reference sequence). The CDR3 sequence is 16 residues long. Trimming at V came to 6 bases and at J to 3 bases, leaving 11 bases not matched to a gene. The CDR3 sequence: CASSYPQRGYYNEQFF. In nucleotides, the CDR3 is TGTGCCAGCAGTTACCCTCAGCGGGGTTACTACAATGAGCAGTTCTTC.

The CDR3 loop reads CSARRGAEQYF. CDR3 DNA: TGCAGTGCTAGACGAGGGGCCGAGCAGTACTTC. The chain uses TRBV20-1 and TRBJ2-7; D tentatively reads TRBD1 or TRBD2 (5 bases each). V lost 2 bases and J 6 bases, leaving 8 bases between the germline ends. The CDR3 length is 11 residues. The germline gives CDR1 DFQATT, CDR2 SNEGSKA (reference sequence).

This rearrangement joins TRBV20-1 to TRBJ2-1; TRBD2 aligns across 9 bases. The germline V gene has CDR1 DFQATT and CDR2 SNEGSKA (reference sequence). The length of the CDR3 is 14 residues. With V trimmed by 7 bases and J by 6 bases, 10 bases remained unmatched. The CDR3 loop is CSVASGRSSNEQFF. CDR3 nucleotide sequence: TGCAGTGTTGCGAGCGGGAGGTCTAGCAATGAGCAGTTCTTC.

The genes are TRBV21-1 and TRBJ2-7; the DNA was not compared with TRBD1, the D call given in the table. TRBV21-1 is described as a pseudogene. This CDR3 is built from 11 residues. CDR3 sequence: CASSIGTEQYF. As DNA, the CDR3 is TGTGCCAGCAGCATCGGGACGGAGCAGTACTTC.

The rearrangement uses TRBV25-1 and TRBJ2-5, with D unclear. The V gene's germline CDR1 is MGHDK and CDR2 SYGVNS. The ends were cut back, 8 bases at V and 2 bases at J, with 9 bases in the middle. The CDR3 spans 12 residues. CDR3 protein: CASGGRQETQYF. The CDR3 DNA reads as TGTGCCAGCGGTGGTAGGCAAGAGACCCAGTACTTC.

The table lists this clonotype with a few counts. The CDR3 DNA sequence: TGTGCCAGCAGACTAAGAGGGACAGGGGTTTCACCCCTCCACTTT. Its protein is CASRLRGTGVSPLHF. The chain combines TRBV12-3 or TRBV12-4 with TRBJ1-6; 10 bases align to TRBD1. This CDR3 is 15 amino acids long. With 6 bases clipped from V and 9 bases from J, the junction kept 8 bases outside the gene matches.